Presented here are 11 T cell receptor beta chains from one specimen sequenced in a study of control samples from healthy donors and cancer patients. Sequenced by immunoSEQ multiplex PCR; TCRdb stores in-frame clones only, minus some. The sample holds around 170,000 clones; around 88% are singletons and the top ten take around 5%. Source material: blood. All receptors come from a woman in her twenties or thirties in good health.

The chain links TRBV6-5 to TRBJ1-1; maybe TRBD1 (5 bases). The ends were cut back, 6 bases at V and 11 bases at J, with 22 bases in the middle. The germline V gene encodes CDR1 MNHEY and CDR2 SVGAGI. The CDR3 contains 14 residues. Written as DNA, the CDR3 is TGTGCCAGCAGCCCATCATCGGGAGGGGTAGGGGCTTTCTTT. Protein product: CASSPSSGGVGAFF.

This clone has only a few counts. The chain combines TRBV5-1 with TRBJ2-1; TRBD2 matches 8 bases. CDR3 size: 16 residues. Germline CDR1 SGHRS, CDR2 YFSETQ. After removal of 0 bases from V and 7 bases from J, the junction contained 9 bases not matched to a gene. The CDR3 sequence: CASSLGTQRETNEQFF. CDR3 in DNA: TGCGCCAGCAGCTTGGGAACCCAGCGGGAGACGAATGAGCAGTTCTTC. Full variable domain (remainder filled in from reference TRBV5-1 and TRBJ2-1): KAGVTQTPRYLIKTRGQQVTLSCSPISGHRSVSWYQQTPGQGLQFLFEYFSETQRNKGNFPGRFSGRQFSNSRSEMNVSTLELGDSALYLCASSLGTQRETNEQFFGPGTRLTVL.

This chain joins TRBV15 and TRBJ2-1; 14 bases are a match to TRBD2. The CDR3 is made up of 17 amino acids. Germline CDR1 LNHNV, CDR2 YYDKDF (reference sequence). J lost 3 bases, V lost 3 bases, and 4 bases had no gene match. The chain's CDR3 is CATSSPGLAGVYNEQFF. The CDR3 region has the DNA TGTGCCACCAGCAGCCCGGGACTAGCGGGAGTCTACAATGAGCAGTTCTTC.

V gene TRBV9 combines with J gene TRBJ2-7; possible D gene TRBD1, 6 bases. Deletions cut 5 bases from V and 7 bases from J, with 13 bases between. The CDR3 is 12 amino acids. Germline-derived CDR1 and CDR2 are SGDLS and YYNGEE. The CDR3 region is CASRGTSQEQYF. CDR3 coding DNA: TGTGCCAGCAGAGGGACATCTCAGGAGCAGTACTTC.

There are a few counts of this clone. The chain joins TRBV6-5 to TRBJ2-7; TRBD1 is a possible D gene (7 bases). CDR1 is MNHEY, CDR2 SVGAGI, per germline. The CDR3 runs 13 residues. Deletions cut 6 bases from V and 7 bases from J, with 16 bases between. The CDR3 DNA is TGTGCCAGCAGGGTGAAGGGGGCGGGGGAGCAGTACGTC. It is translated as CASRVKGAGEQYV.

This clone turned up a few times. DNA for the CDR3: TGCAGCGTTGATCGGGGCGGTTTGAACACTGAAGCTTTCTTT. This translates into CSVDRGGLNTEAFF. V usage is TRBV29-1 and J usage is TRBJ1-1, with D perhaps matching TRBD1 (5 bases). The V end lost 3 bases, the J end lost 0 bases, and 11 bases lay between the germline ends. The CDR3 is 14 amino acids. Germline V gene data show CDR1 as SQVTM and CDR2 as ANQGSEA.

This chain joins TRBV27 and TRBJ2-2, with unresolved D. There are 14 residues in the CDR3. CDR1 MNHEY and CDR2 SMNVEV come from the germline V gene (reference sequence). V lost 3 bases, J lost 1 base, and 6 bases lay in between. CDR3 amino acids: CASSLIKNTGELFF. CDR3 sequence (DNA): TGTGCCAGCAGTTTGATCAAGAACACCGGGGAGCTGTTTTTT.

The CDR3 sequence is CASSPRSGPTSETQYF. CDR3 DNA sequence: TGTGCCAGCAGCCCACGTTCGGGACCTACTTCAGAGACCCAGTACTTC. The chain combines TRBV7-9 with TRBJ2-5; D may correspond to TRBD1 or TRBD2 (5 bases each). V lost 5 bases to trimming and J lost 4 bases, with 20 bases between them. The CDR3 is 16 amino acids. Germline V lookup: CDR1 SEHNR, CDR2 FQNEAQ (reference sequence).

The chain combines TRBV5-1 with TRBJ1-2; a weak D match, TRBD1 (5 bases). The CDR3 runs to 13 residues. CDR1 is SGHRS and CDR2 is YFSETQ in the germline V gene. V lost 5 bases to trimming and J lost 4 bases, with 12 bases between them. This CDR3 reads CASRGERSYGYTF. The CDR3 nucleotides are TGCGCCAGCAGGGGGGAGCGAAGCTATGGCTACACCTTC.

The V call is TRBV27, the J call TRBJ2-7; TRBD1 agrees at 9 bases. V was clipped by 6 bases and J by 5 bases; unmatched bases: 11. CDR3 size: 15 residues. Germline CDR1 reads MNHEY; CDR2 reads SMNVEV (reference sequence). The CDR3 spells CASSTRGDRVDEQYF. DNA for the CDR3: TGTGCCAGCAGCACCCGGGGGGACAGGGTAGACGAGCAGTACTTC.

The table lists this clone with a few counts. CDR3 protein: CASSLAVGGSTDTQYF. CDR3 bases: TGCGCCAGCAGCTTGGCCGTCGGGGGCAGCACAGATACGCAGTATTTT. The J gene is TRBJ2-3, the V gene TRBV5-1, with D tentatively TRBD1 or TRBD2 (6 bases each). The CDR3 extends over 16 amino acids. V was trimmed by 0 bases and J by 0 bases, leaving 11 bases between them. CDR1 and CDR2 (germline): SGHRS, YFSETQ.